Presented here are 9 T cell receptor beta chains from one specimen sequenced in a study of read filtering for tumor transcriptome and immune sequencing. From roughly 390 ng of RNA, a library with molecular barcoded alpha/delta and beta/gamma adaptors was made. TCRdb used MiXCR to reprocess the reads, holding one entry per CDR3 protein. The sample has 130,000 or so distinct CDR3 sequences, about 12% seen once; the top ten hold 6.5% to 9%. Specimen: a population of CD138-negative cells sorted from bone marrow. The receptors originated from a donor at least 40 years old with multiple myeloma.

At least ten counts were recorded for this clonotype. The chain links TRBV19 to TRBJ2-7; D gene ambiguous. Trimming cost V 6 bases and J 3 bases, with 12 bases left between them. The CDR3 totals 13 residues. Germline values: CDR1 LNHDA, CDR2 SQIVND (reference sequence). CDR3 nucleotide sequence: TGTGCCAGTAGCCAAAGGGTAGGCTACGAGCAGTACTTC. Translating it yields CASSQRVGYEQYF.

In this sample, this clonotype turned up many times. The chain recombines TRBV25-1 with TRBJ1-1, with TRBD1 as a possible D gene (5 bases). Germline V gives CDR1 MGHDK, CDR2 SYGVNS. V was clipped by 3 bases and J by 9 bases, with 11 bases between them. This CDR3 comprises 12 residues. CDR3 sequence reads: CASSEDISQAFF. CDR3 in DNA: TGTGCCAGCAGTGAGGACATTTCGCAAGCTTTCTTT. The full variable domain, completed using reference TRBV25-1 and TRBJ1-1, is EADIYQTPRYLVIGTGKKITLECSQTMGHDKMYWYQQDPGMELHLIHYSYGVNSTEKGDLSSESTVSRIRTEHFPLTLESARPSHTSQYLCASSEDISQAFFGQGTRLTVV.

This clonotype showed up many times. The chain joins TRBV24-1 to TRBJ2-3, with a tentative D call TRBD1 (6 bases). The length of the CDR3 is 15 residues. Deletions cut 4 bases from V and 0 bases from J, with 10 bases between. CDR1 is KGHDR, CDR2 SFDVKD, per germline. CDR3 region: CATSEGTTSTDTQYF. Written as DNA, the CDR3 is TGTGCCACCAGTGAGGGGACAACTAGCACAGATACGCAGTATTTT.

This clonotype was counted at least ten times. The chain links TRBV11-2 to TRBJ2-1; D is ambiguous. V gave up 2 bases and J gave up 0 bases, with 8 bases separating them. CDR1 and CDR2 from the germline V gene are SGHAT and FQNNGV. CDR3 length: 15 residues. This chain's CDR3 is CASSLFLSSYNEQFF. The CDR3 DNA is TGTGCCAGCAGCTTATTTCTGAGCTCCTACAATGAGCAGTTCTTC.

This clonotype was picked up many times. V gene TRBV18 combines with J gene TRBJ2-7; 7 bases line up with TRBD1. The V segment lost 3 bases and the J segment 2 bases; nucleotides outside the gene matches: 4. CDR1 and CDR2 (germline): KGHSH, LQKENI. The CDR3 extends over 14 amino acids. CDR3 amino acids: CASSPGTATYEQYF. CDR3 nucleotides: TGTGCCAGCTCACCTGGGACAGCAACCTACGAGCAGTACTTC. The whole variable domain, remainder taken from reference TRBV18 and TRBJ2-7, is NAGVMQNPRHLVRRRGQEARLRCSPMKGHSHVYWYRQLPEEGLKFMVYLQKENIIDESGMPKERFSAEFPKEGPSILRIQQVVRGDSAAYFCASSPGTATYEQYFGPGTRLTVT.

This clonotype was counted at least ten times. This rearrangement joins TRBV4-1 to TRBJ2-2; D remains unclear. Germline CDR1 MGHRA, CDR2 YSYEKL. Trimming cost V 1 base and J 3 bases, with 6 bases left between them. The CDR3 is 14 amino acids. CDR3 sequence reads: CASSQGRDTGELFF. The CDR3 DNA sequence: TGCGCCAGCAGCCAAGGAAGGGACACCGGGGAGCTGTTTTTT.

This clonotype was found many times. The CDR3 bases are TGTGCCAGCAGCTTGGATCCGCAGGCGGGTCTGACTCAGCCCCAGCATTTT. Residues: CASSLDPQAGLTQPQHF. The chain combines TRBV5-5 with TRBJ1-5, with D hard to call. This CDR3 spans 17 amino acids. With 0 bases removed from V and 6 bases from J, the gap between germline ends came to 19 bases. Germline V gene data show CDR1 as SGHKS and CDR2 as YYEKEE (reference sequence).

On this clonotype: A much more abundant neighbour one base away suggests this may be a read error. The chain has TRBV12-5 and TRBJ1-1; no reliable D call. The length of the CDR3 is 14 residues. Germline values: CDR1 LGHNT, CDR2 FRNRAP. CDR3 sequence: CACGSGIIGTEAFF. The CDR3, as DNA: TGTGCTTGTGGTTCCGGAATTATAGGCACTGAAGCTTTCTTT.

This clonotype was seen many times. The chain employs TRBV29-1 and TRBJ2-7; no firm D call. Per the germline V gene, CDR1 is SQVTM and CDR2 is ANQGSEA. Trimming removed 6 bases from V and 2 bases from J, with 14 bases in between. The CDR3 runs 13 residues. CDR3: CSVGRDNAYEQYF. In nucleotides, the CDR3 is TGCAGCGTGGGCCGCGACAATGCCTACGAGCAGTACTTC.